This passage covers 22 T cell receptor beta chains from one sample sequenced in a study of blood T cell repertoires in COVID-19. The table came from immunoSEQ multiplex PCR; TCRdb's copy has only in-frame clones and leaves some out. The sample lists some 230,000 clones; 83% were seen once. Sequencing was done on a sample of peripheral blood. These receptors originate from a woman aged 50 to 60 with acute or convalescent COVID-19.

The chain carries TRBV3-1 (or the pseudogene TRBV3-2) and TRBJ1-3, with TRBD1 identical over 7 bases. Germline V gene data show CDR1 as LGHDT and CDR2 as YNNKEL (reference sequence). This CDR3 contains 15 residues. V was pared by 2 bases and J by 3 bases, with 4 bases of the junction left unmatched. CDR3: CASSQTQGVGNTIYF. The CDR3, as DNA: TGTGCCAGCAGCCAAACTCAGGGGGTTGGAAACACCATATATTTT.

This clone appeared a single time. The chain employs TRBV6-5 and TRBJ1-1; D is perhaps TRBD1 (5 bases). Deletions cut 5 bases from V and 9 bases from J, with 16 bases between. Germline V CDR1 and CDR2: MNHEY, SVGAGI. The CDR3 covers 13 residues. CDR3 DNA: TGTGCCAGCAGTCTTACAGGTATCCGAAAAGCTTTCTTT. Translation gives CASSLTGIRKAFF.

This clone has just a few counts. This chain joins TRBV21-1 and TRBJ2-7; no DNA check was done on the table's D call, TRBD1. TRBV21-1 is classified as a pseudogene. This CDR3 region has 16 residues. CDR3 loop: CASFLKPSRELYEQYF. CDR3 nucleotide sequence: TGTGCCAGCTTCCTCAAACCCAGCAGGGAACTTTACGAGCAGTACTTC.

V is TRBV9 and J is TRBJ2-3, with a weak D call TRBD2 (5 bases). Trimming took off 7 bases at V and 2 bases at J, with 20 bases between the two ends. CDR3 length: 16 residues. In germline, CDR1 is SGDLS, CDR2 YYNGEE. The CDR3 DNA reads as TGTGCCAGCGGGGTGGGAGATGGCGCCGTCACAGATACGCAGTATTTT. Translating it yields CASGVGDGAVTDTQYF.

The chain couples TRBV3-1 (or the pseudogene TRBV3-2) to TRBJ1-1; the D gene is possibly TRBD1 (5 bases). There are 13 residues in the CDR3. V lost 1 base and J lost 6, with 9 bases in between. Germline loops: CDR1 LGHDT, CDR2 YNNKEL (reference sequence). CDR3 nucleotide sequence: TGTGCCAGCAGCCAAGTTCTAGGGGCTGAAGCTTTCTTT. This gives the protein CASSQVLGAEAFF.

The chain joins TRBV19 to TRBJ2-7; D unresolved. The germline gives CDR1 LNHDA, CDR2 SQIVND (reference sequence). There are 14 residues in the CDR3. The V end lost 2 bases, the J end lost 2 bases, and 10 bases lay between the germline ends. CDR3 in amino acids: CASSIPHRAYEQYF. The CDR3 region has the DNA TGTGCCAGTAGTATACCCCACCGGGCCTACGAGCAGTACTTC.

The V and J genes are TRBV12-3 or TRBV12-4 and TRBJ2-5; maybe TRBD2 (6 bases). The CDR3 is made up of 12 amino acids. Between the trimmed V and J ends, which lost 7 bases and 7 bases, there was a span of 13 bases. The DNA of the CDR3 is TGTGCCAGCACCTCCCTGGGGGGGACCCAGTACTTC. This encodes CASTSLGGTQYF.

CDR3 in amino acids: CASNLGAETQYF. In DNA form, the CDR3 reads TGTGCCAGCAATCTAGGCGCAGAGACCCAGTACTTC. V gene TRBV2 combines with J gene TRBJ2-5; D not resolved. This CDR3 comprises 12 residues. CDR1 is SNHLY and CDR2 is FYNNEI in the germline V gene. The V end was cut by 7 bases, the J end by 4 bases, with 10 bases between.

This clone was detected a few times. Germline and junction disagree at one end, which may indicate a read error. The genes are TRBV10-3 and TRBJ2-7, with D possibly matching TRBD1 (5 bases). Per germline, CDR1 ENHRY and CDR2 SYGVKD. There are 13 residues in the CDR3. The CDR3 sequence: CAISDRDSSEQYF. The CDR3 coding sequence is TGTGCCATCAGTGACAGGGATTCCTCCGAGCAGTACTTC.

The V call is TRBV2, the J call TRBJ1-4, with D uncertain. The CDR3 runs 12 residues. Trimming cost V 2 bases and J 10 bases, with 8 bases left between them. Germline V lookup: CDR1 SNHLY, CDR2 FYNNEI. This CDR3 reads CASSEIGVKLFF. The CDR3 nucleotides are TGTGCCAGCAGTGAAATCGGGGTAAAACTGTTTTTT.

CDR3 DNA sequence: TGTGCCAGCAGTTACACTAGCGGGGGCTCCCAGTCCTTCTTC. This sequence encodes CASSYTSGGSQSFF. The chain is built from TRBV6-5 and TRBJ2-1; TRBD2 agrees at 11 bases. Germline V gene sequence: CDR1 MNHEY, CDR2 SVGAGI. The V gene end was trimmed by 2 bases and the J gene end by 16 bases; junction bases not matched to a gene: 10. CDR3 length equals 14 residues.

DNA of the CDR3: TGTGCCAGCAGCCGTAGCGGTAGGGGTGAGCAGTTCTTC. Encoded protein: CASSRSGRGEQFF. The rearrangement uses TRBV5-6 and TRBJ2-1; tentative D call: TRBD2 (6 bases). The CDR3 has 13 amino acids. Germline V gives CDR1 SGHDT, CDR2 YYEEEE. V was cut by 4 bases and J by 9 bases, with 14 bases left in between.

The V and J genes are TRBV2 and TRBJ2-1; 9 positions match TRBD2. CDR1 and CDR2 from the germline V gene are SNHLY and FYNNEI. This CDR3 is built from 14 residues. The J segment lost 6 bases and the V segment lost 11 bases, leaving 11 bases of the junction unmatched. The CDR3 coding sequence is TGTGCCGCCACGACTAGCGGAGTCTCCAATGAGCAGTTCTTC. It is translated as CAATTSGVSNEQFF.

The rearrangement uses TRBV5-6 and TRBJ1-5; TRBD1 is a possible D gene (6 bases). Germline CDR1 SGHDT, CDR2 YYEEEE. CDR3 length: 15 residues. Trimming took 6 bases from V and 6 from J, leaving 19 bases between them. The CDR3 bases are TGTGCCAGCACCGATGGCCCGGGACAAGCTCAGCCCCAGCATTTT. Translation gives CASTDGPGQAQPQHF.

The chain combines TRBV12-3 or TRBV12-4 with TRBJ2-7; perhaps TRBD2 as D (6 bases). The V and J ends lost 6 bases and 11 bases respectively, with 14 bases between them. The CDR3 is 11 amino acids. The CDR3 DNA reads TGTGCCAGCAGAAACACGGGAGAGGAGTACTTC. This gives the protein CASRNTGEEYF.

V usage is TRBV3-1 (or the pseudogene TRBV3-2) and J usage is TRBJ2-2; 11 nucleotides match TRBD2. The CDR3 has 16 residues. CDR1 is LGHDT and CDR2 is YNNKEL in the germline V gene (reference sequence). J gave up 6 bases and V 4 bases, and 7 bases lay outside the gene matches. The CDR3 here is CASSRNSGGAAGELFF. The CDR3 DNA is TGTGCCAGCAGCCGGAATAGCGGGGGGGCGGCCGGGGAGCTGTTTTTT.

The genes are TRBV10-3 and TRBJ1-3, with 7 bases identical to TRBD1. CDR1 is ENHRY, CDR2 SYGVKD, per germline. V gave up 4 bases and J gave up 0 bases; unmatched junction bases: 12. The CDR3 is 18 residues long. The CDR3 spells CAISANLGQALSGNTIYF. The CDR3 coding sequence is TGTGCCATCAGTGCCAACCTTGGACAGGCGCTCTCTGGAAACACCATATATTTT.

This clone turned up a few times. The chain combines TRBV5-4 with TRBJ2-1, with D possibly TRBD2 on 7 matching bases. V was pared by 5 bases and J by 5 bases, with 14 bases between. The CDR3 has 14 amino acids. Germline V gives CDR1 SGHNT, CDR2 YYREEE (reference sequence). In DNA form, the CDR3 reads TGTGCCAGCAGTGGGGGGGGCGGTCACAATGAGCAGTTCTTC. Amino acids: CASSGGGGHNEQFF.

The chain employs TRBV28 and TRBJ1-3; D uncertain. With 5 bases removed from V and 4 bases from J, the gap between germline ends came to 18 bases. This CDR3 spans 16 amino acids. Germline V gene data show CDR1 as MDHEN and CDR2 as SYDVKM. The CDR3 loop reads CASSTLGGRKGNTIYF. CDR3 sequence (DNA): TGTGCCAGCAGTACTCTAGGAGGCCGGAAGGGAAACACCATATATTTT.

This clone was picked up one time. V gene TRBV7-9 combines with J gene TRBJ1-2; 7 bases map to TRBD1. The CDR3 spans 18 residues. The V and J ends lost 1 base and 8 bases, in that order; junction bases with no gene match: 19. Per germline, CDR1 SEHNR and CDR2 FQNEAQ (reference sequence). The CDR3, as DNA: TGTGCCAGCAGCTTAGGGGGGACAGACACCAACCAACTTGGCGGCTACACCTTC. Amino acid sequence: CASSLGGTDTNQLGGYTF.

In nucleotides, the CDR3 is TGTGCCAGCAGCTTAACTAGCGGGGCAATGAATTACAATGAGCAGTTCTTC. Protein product: CASSLTSGAMNYNEQFF. The chain employs TRBV7-2 and TRBJ2-1, with 10 bases aligning to TRBD2. V was pared by 2 bases and J by 4 bases, with 8 bases of the junction left unmatched. Germline V CDR1 and CDR2: SGHTA, FQGNSA. The CDR3 totals 17 residues. Drawing the rest from reference TRBV7-2 and TRBJ2-1, the complete variable domain is GAGVSQSPSNKVTEKGKDVELRCDPISGHTALYWYRQSLGQGLEFLIYFQGNSAPDKSGLPSDRFSAERTGGSVSTLTIQRTQQEDSAVYLCASSLTSGAMNYNEQFFGPGTRLTVL.

V gene TRBV18 combines with J gene TRBJ1-5; 8 bases agree with TRBD1. V trimming: 3 bases; J trimming: 7 bases; junction bases outside the gene matches: 8. CDR3 length: 15 amino acids. Germline CDR1 is KGHSH and CDR2 is LQKENI. DNA for the CDR3: TGTGCCAGCTCACCTTCACAGGGGGGGCCCCAGCCCCAGCATTTT. Protein: CASSPSQGGPQPQHF.